This TCR beta chain was captured by sequencing in a study of cytomegalovirus exposure and HLA in healthy donors. Here immunoSEQ multiplex PCR was the method, and the copy in TCRdb shows in-frame clones only, minus some. This table holds some 79,000 clones, about 93% found once. The V and J ends lost 9 bases and 0 bases respectively, with 9 bases between them. CDR3 length equals 13 residues. Germline V CDR1 and CDR2: MNHNS, SASEGT. This rearrangement joins TRBV6-1 to TRBJ1-5; D not resolved. This sequence was found in a woman younger than 35 in good health and CMV-seropositive. Source material: PBMCs. DNA of the CDR3: TGTGCCAGTCTTTTCGGTAGCAATCAGCCCCAGCATTTT. The encoded protein is CASLFGSNQPQHF.